This T cell receptor (beta chain) was documented in a study of radiation and T cells in renal cell carcinoma. About the research overall: Nephrectomy followed 15 Gy stereotactic body radiation by 4 weeks.

Time point denoted: blood 2 weeks post-SBRT. Treatment noted: 15 Gy SBRT to primary tumor, nephrectomy 4 weeks later. Serial blood draws occurred at baseline and 2 and 4 weeks post-SBRT. Study-wide points: In blood, top tumor clones expanded by 2 weeks, shrinking by 4. No pretreatment tumor biopsies were available for baseline clonotypes.

This CDR3 comprises 14 residues. Germline V gene sequence: CDR1 SGHKS, CDR2 YYEKEE (reference sequence). Trimming cost V 2 bases and J 0 bases, with 6 bases left between them. Of note for this clone: Its matching antigen is unknown.

TCRdb's table, derived via immunoSEQ multiplex PCR, lists solely in-frame clones and lacks some. The data contain tens of thousands of clones, about 86% of them seen just once; the ten biggest clones take up 22%. The sample consisted of blood, taken from a patient whose treatment included radiotherapy and nephrectomy. The chain uses TRBV5-5 and TRBJ2-4; D remains unclear. This receptor was identified in a woman between 50 and 59 years old with renal cell carcinoma. This chain's CDR3 is CASSLTVAKNIQYF. The DNA of the CDR3 is TGTGCCAGCAGCTTAACGGTAGCCAAAAACATTCAGTACTTC.